This is a list of T cell receptor beta chains from one sample in a study of blood T cell repertoires in COVID-19. Assay: immunoSEQ multiplex PCR; the TCRdb copy retains only in-frame clones and omits some. The sample shows roughly 140,000 clones, around 80% of them seen only once. The sequencing input was peripheral blood. These receptors were obtained from a woman aged 45-65 years with acute or convalescent COVID-19. CDR3s include the opening cysteine and the closing phenylalanine or tryptophan. D genes are given only for firm matches. Clone size is stated in some rows and not others, as once, few, many or a class when expanded.

-,TRBV28,TRBJ1-5,TRBD1,CASTGGQGNQPQHF,TGTGCCAGCACCGGGGGACAGGGCAATCAGCCCCAGCATTTT
-,TRBV18,TRBJ1-1,-,CASSPQSEWAFF,TGTGCCAGCTCACCACAATCGGAGTGGGCTTTCTTT
few,TRBV7-8,TRBJ1-2,-,CASSRTGKRDGYTF,TGTGCCAGCAGCCGAACAGGGAAAAGGGATGGCTACACCTTC
-,TRBV5-6,TRBJ1-2,-,CASSFGAGISYGYTF,TGTGCCAGCAGCTTTGGGGCTGGTATCTCATATGGCTACACCTTC
few,TRBV28,TRBJ1-2,-,CASQGGGVGNYGYTF,TGTGCCAGCCAAGGGGGAGGGGTCGGAAACTATGGCTACACCTTC
few,TRBV20-1,TRBJ1-2,-,CSASRQAELGYTF,TGCAGTGCGAGTCGACAGGCCGAGTTGGGCTACACCTTC
once,TRBV5-1,TRBJ2-2,-,CASSRRTDTGELFF,TGCGCCAGCAGCCGCCGGACAGACACCGGGGAGCTGTTTTTT
once,TRBV19,TRBJ1-5,-,CASSVGFQGLGQPQHF,TGTGCCAGTAGTGTCGGATTTCAGGGGCTTGGGCAGCCCCAGCATTTT
-,TRBV7-3,TRBJ1-3,-,CASSSEAGNTIYF,TGTGCCAGCAGCTCAGAAGCTGGAAACACCATATATTTT
-,TRBV6-6,TRBJ1-1,-,CASTLTFMNTEAFF,TGTGCCAGCACCCTGACATTTATGAACACTGAAGCTTTCTTT
-,TRBV6-5,TRBJ1-1,-,CASSYSAGSVTEAFF,TGTGCCAGCAGTTACTCTGCAGGGTCGGTCACTGAAGCTTTCTTT
-,TRBV4-1,TRBJ2-7,-,CASSQDIVSYEQYF,TGCGCCAGCAGCCAAGATATAGTCTCCTACGAGCAGTACTTC
few,TRBV18,TRBJ2-5,TRBD2,CASSPGGGSRETQYF,TGTGCCAGCTCACCGGGCGGGGGGTCACGAGAGACCCAGTACTTC
-,TRBV19,TRBJ1-5,-,CASSMMVSRAQPQHF,TGTGCCAGTAGTATGATGGTCTCACGAGCTCAGCCCCAGCATTTT
-,TRBV4-3,TRBJ2-1,-,CASSQASLVVNEQFF,TGCGCCAGCAGCCAAGCGTCACTGGTCGTCAATGAGCAGTTCTTC
-,TRBV13,TRBJ1-1,TRBD1,CASSSHTRGRNTEAFF,TGTGCCAGCAGCTCGCATACCAGGGGGAGGAACACTGAAGCTTTCTTT
-,TRBV5-1,TRBJ1-2,-,CASSRTERYGYTF,TGCGCCAGCAGCCGGACAGAAAGATATGGCTACACCTTC
-,TRBV7-2,TRBJ2-1,-,CASIKSTGAYNEQFF,TGTGCCAGCATCAAGTCGACAGGCGCCTACAATGAGCAGTTCTTC
-,TRBV10-3,TRBJ2-1,TRBD2,CAISERGGVNNEQFF,TGTGCCATCAGTGAACGGGGGGGCGTCAACAATGAGCAGTTCTTC
-,TRBV28,TRBJ2-2,-,CASSLSAGKGAGELFF,TGTGCCAGCAGTTTATCGGCAGGGAAGGGGGCCGGGGAGCTGTTTTTT
-,TRBV7-2,TRBJ2-5,TRBD1,CASSRRTGEKTQYF,TGTGCCAGCAGTCGCAGGACAGGGGAAAAGACCCAGTACTTC
-,TRBV5-1,TRBJ2-7,-,CASSLDPGRFSYEQYF,TGCGCCAGCAGCTTGGATCCAGGGAGGTTCTCCTACGAGCAGTACTTC
-,TRBV7-9,TRBJ1-3,TRBD1,CASSSRQGTSGNTIYF,TGTGCCAGCAGCTCAAGACAGGGTACCTCTGGAAACACCATATATTTT
-,TRBV7-2,TRBJ2-3,TRBD2,CASSLLGGRTDTQYF,TGTGCCAGCAGCTTATTGGGCGGGAGGACAGATACGCAGTATTTT
-,TRBV19,TRBJ2-1,-,CASSRSLGLSSPPSYNEQFF,TGTGCCAGTAGTCGGTCATTGGGGCTAAGTAGCCCTCCCTCCTACAATGAGCAGTTCTTC
-,TRBV18,TRBJ2-6,-,CASSLQSSGANVLTF,TGTGCCAGCTCACTACAAAGCTCTGGGGCCAACGTCCTGACTTTC
-,TRBV4-3,TRBJ1-4,-,CASSPTGAEKLFF,TGCGCCAGCAGTCCTACAGGCGCGGAAAAACTGTTTTTT
-,TRBV19,TRBJ2-1,TRBD2,CASRREPLAGGRQIYNEQFF,TGTGCCAGTAGGCGGGAACCACTAGCGGGAGGACGCCAAATCTACAATGAGCAGTTCTTC
-,TRBV10-3,TRBJ1-2,TRBD1,CAISVAGTGGLDYGYTF,TGTGCCATCAGTGTTGCCGGGACAGGGGGATTAGACTATGGCTACACCTTC
-,TRBV4-3,TRBJ2-3,TRBD2,CASSQGEGADTQYF,TGCGCCAGCAGCCAAGGGGAGGGCGCAGATACGCAGTATTTT
-,TRBV10-1,TRBJ1-3,-,CASSDRAGPGSGNTIYF,TGCGCCAGCAGTGACCGGGCAGGGCCCGGCTCTGGAAACACCATATATTTT
-,TRBV7-2,TRBJ2-4,TRBD1,CASSLDRDRLAKNIQYF,TGTGCCAGCAGCTTAGACCGGGACAGATTAGCCAAAAACATTCAGTACTTC
-,TRBV19,TRBJ1-6,TRBD1,CASSSGTGWNSPLHF,TGTGCCAGTAGCTCGGGGACAGGGTGGAATTCACCCCTCCACTTT
-,TRBV9,TRBJ1-2,-,CASSVGGSGNYGYTF,TGTGCCAGCAGCGTAGGAGGTTCGGGTAACTATGGCTACACCTTC
-,TRBV25-1,TRBJ2-2,TRBD2,CASSDQRGAGELFF,TGTGCCAGCAGTGATCAGCGGGGGGCCGGGGAGCTGTTTTTT
few,TRBV28,TRBJ2-7,TRBD1,CASSLPGTATYEQYF,TGTGCCAGCAGTTTACCCGGGACAGCCACCTACGAGCAGTACTTC
-,TRBV2,TRBJ2-3,-,CASSPTPDTQYF,TGTGCCAGCAGTCCTACCCCAGATACGCAGTATTTT
-,TRBV5-8,TRBJ2-7,TRBD1,CASNFGTGGYEQYF,TGTGCCAGCAACTTCGGGACAGGTGGATACGAGCAGTACTTC
-,TRBV6-2/TRBV6-3,TRBJ1-5,TRBD1,CASSYSGEDRVRRPQHF,TGTGCCAGCAGTTACTCGGGGGAGGACAGGGTAAGGAGACCCCAGCATTTT
-,TRBV6-1,TRBJ2-1,-,CASSDGTSYNEQFF,TGTGCCAGCAGTGACGGGACATCATACAATGAGCAGTTCTTC
-,TRBV2,TRBJ1-6,-,CASTSSGGGNSPLHF,TGTGCCAGCACGAGCTCCGGGGGAGGAAATTCACCCCTCCACTTT
-,TRBV7-2,TRBJ2-5,TRBD2,CASSFRAGAGETQYF,TGTGCCAGCAGCTTCAGAGCGGGAGCCGGAGAGACCCAGTACTTC
-,TRBV7-2,TRBJ1-2,TRBD1,CASSLQPDRTNYGYTF,TGTGCCAGCAGCTTACAACCGGACAGGACTAACTATGGCTACACCTTC
once,TRBV12-3/TRBV12-4,TRBJ1-2,TRBD1,CASSLGQYGYTF,TGTGCCAGCAGCCTGGGACAGTATGGCTACACCTTC
-,TRBV9,TRBJ1-3,TRBD1,CASSVGGTGYSGNTIYF,TGTGCCAGCAGCGTAGGTGGGACAGGGTACTCTGGAAACACCATATATTTT
-,TRBV2,TRBJ1-6,TRBD1,CASKGGRSYNSPLHF,TGTGCCAGCAAAGGGGGCCGCTCCTATAATTCACCCCTCCACTTT
-,TRBV6-5,TRBJ1-2,TRBD1,CASSHQGAHGYTF,TGTGCCAGCAGCCACCAGGGGGCCCATGGCTACACCTTC
-,TRBV5-4,TRBJ2-1,TRBD2,CASSLGGTSGGNEQFF,TGTGCCAGCAGCTTGGGTGGAACTAGCGGGGGGAATGAGCAGTTCTTC
-,TRBV2,TRBJ2-1,TRBD2,CASSEGLAGDEQFF,TGTGCCAGCAGCGAAGGACTAGCGGGAGATGAGCAGTTCTTC
once,TRBV5-1,TRBJ2-1,TRBD2,CASSKGPSGTYNEQFF,TGCGCCAGCAGTAAAGGACCTAGCGGGACCTACAATGAGCAGTTCTTC
-,TRBV7-2,TRBJ2-5,TRBD2,CASSGASGNGETQYF,TGTGCCAGCAGCGGAGCTAGCGGGAACGGGGAGACCCAGTACTTC
-,TRBV6-2/TRBV6-3,TRBJ2-1,TRBD2,CASSLERGSYNEQFF,TGTGCCAGCAGTCTAGAGCGGGGCTCCTACAATGAGCAGTTCTTC
few,TRBV6-5,TRBJ2-7,-,CASRRQGRREQYF,TGTGCCAGCAGACGGCAGGGGCGCCGTGAGCAGTACTTC
-,TRBV2,TRBJ2-7,-,CASSIGGSGPSYGQYF,TGTGCCAGCAGCATCGGAGGGAGTGGGCCCTCCTACGGGCAGTACTTC
few,TRBV19,TRBJ2-7,-,CASSIPGHSYEQYF,TGTGCCAGTAGTATCCCGGGACACTCCTACGAGCAGTACTTC
-,TRBV29-1,TRBJ1-1,-,CSVTGNLNTEAFF,TGCAGCGTCACAGGGAACTTGAACACTGAAGCTTTCTTT
few,TRBV6-5,TRBJ2-3,TRBD2,CATRALAASTDTQYF,TGTGCCACCCGCGCCCTAGCGGCTAGCACAGATACGCAGTATTTT
-,TRBV6-6,TRBJ2-5,-,CASSPPGGGETQYF,TGTGCCAGCAGCCCTCCCGGGGGAGGAGAGACCCAGTACTTC
-,TRBV2,TRBJ1-5,TRBD1,CASTRGTVNQPQHF,TGTGCCAGCACCCGGGGGACAGTCAATCAGCCCCAGCATTTT
-,TRBV5-5,TRBJ2-7,TRBD1,CASSARQGTREQYF,TGTGCCAGCAGCGCCCGACAGGGGACGAGGGAGCAGTACTTC